Listed below are T cell receptor beta chains from one sample, sequenced in a study of Graves' ophthalmopathy and Graves' hyperthyroidism. TCRdb re-called the multiplex PCR reads through MiXCR, storing one row per CDR3 protein. The sample records about 400,000 distinct CDR3 sequences, 15% being singletons. Sequencing was carried out using peripheral blood. The receptors here all came from a woman aged 18-29 years with stable Graves' hyperthyroidism. The conserved cysteine and the conserved F or W are not part of the CDR3 here. The D gene is left open where the match is weak. Expanded clones get a size class; other rows say once, few or many, or leave the size out.

j_call,clone_size,cdr3_length,v_call,d_call,cdr3_aa
TRBJ1-1,many,10,TRBV12-3/TRBV12-4,-,ASSSRLTEVF
TRBJ2-2,few,17,TRBV7-2,TRBD2,ASSRPPIGRGAHSRELF
TRBJ2-2,few,10,TRBV6-1,-,ASSGGPGELF
TRBJ2-2,many,14,TRBV27,TRBD1,ASSLRQGIGTGELF
TRBJ2-2,many,14,TRBV7-8,-,ASSLHPTILTGELF
TRBJ1-1,many,11,TRBV5-6,-,ASTPGPNTEAF
TRBJ2-7,-,13,TRBV20-1,TRBD1,SARGTGGITYEQY
TRBJ2-7,many,12,TRBV6-2/TRBV6-3,TRBD1,ASSYRDRSYEQY
TRBJ2-7,many,11,TRBV18,TRBD2,ASSPGAGGEQY
TRBJ2-7,many,13,TRBV7-9,TRBD1,ASSFSTGAGYEQY
TRBJ2-5,many,13,TRBV4-1,-,ASSQELAGLGTQY
TRBJ1-2,many,11,TRBV7-9,-,ASRAENNYGYT
TRBJ1-6,many,11,TRBV7-6,-,ASSLAPNSPLH